Below, 30 T cell receptor beta chains from the same sample are listed, as sequenced in a study of T-cell memory formation after mild COVID-19. TCRdb reanalysed the 5' RACE reads using MiXCR and keeps one entry per CDR3 protein. The sample lists approximately 440,000 distinct CDR3 sequences; around 20% were seen once. Material: PBMCs or a T cell subset sorted from them (not recorded which). The receptors here all came from an adult woman who had mild COVID-19 (a few samples of this study predate the infection). Cell type and time point are not known.

This clonotype was detected ten times or more. Here the CDR3 DNA reads TGCAGCGTTGAAGCCTTTACCCTGGGGCAGTTCTTC. As protein: CSVEAFTLGQFF. V usage is TRBV29-1 and J usage is TRBJ2-1; D gene ambiguous. Germline V gene lookup returns CDR1 SQVTM and CDR2 ANQGSEA. The CDR3 consists of 12 residues. V lost 1 base to trimming and J lost 12 bases, with 13 bases between them.

The chain combines TRBV7-2 with TRBJ2-7; 8 nucleotides agree with TRBD1. CDR3 length: 14 amino acids. CDR1 and CDR2 from the germline V gene are SGHTA and FQGNSA. J gave up 3 bases and V 5 bases, and 6 bases lay outside the gene matches. In nucleotides, the CDR3 is TGTGCCAGCAGCCTACAGGGGGGTGGCTACGAGCAGTACTTC. Encoded protein: CASSLQGGGYEQYF.

This clonotype was counted between two and nine times. The chain is built from TRBV11-2 and TRBJ2-3; a possible D gene is TRBD2 (7 bases). The CDR3 sequence is 12 residues long. V lost 3 bases and J 10 bases, leaving 11 bases between the germline ends. Germline loops: CDR1 SGHAT, CDR2 FQNNGV. CDR3 residues: CASSLGGGSQYF. The CDR3 coding sequence is TGTGCCAGCAGCTTGGGGGGGGGCTCGCAGTATTTT.

This clonotype showed up just a few times. V is TRBV7-3 and J is TRBJ1-1; TRBD1 matches 9 bases. The germline CDR1 and CDR2 sequences are SGHTA and FQGTGA. Trimming took 6 bases from V and 4 from J; bases not matched to a gene: 6. The CDR3 runs 14 residues. CDR3 sequence reads: CASSKTGGSTEAFF. In DNA form, the CDR3 reads TGTGCCAGCAGTAAGACAGGGGGGAGCACTGAAGCTTTCTTT.

This clonotype came up a few times. The V gene is TRBV20-1, the J gene TRBJ2-7; D remains ambiguous. The germline CDR1 and CDR2 sequences are DFQATT and SNEGSKA (reference sequence). The CDR3 is 15 amino acids. The V end lost 6 bases, the J end lost 0 bases, and 18 bases lay between the germline ends. The CDR3 DNA is TGCAGTGCCCCACCGCCAACGGCCAGCTCCTACGAGCAGTACTTC. It specifies CSAPPPTASSYEQYF.

A few counts support this clonotype. The genes are TRBV5-6 and TRBJ1-6; no definite D call. The CDR3 loop spans 14 amino acids. Trimming shortened V by 0 bases and J by 8 bases, and 9 bases separated the two germline ends. The V gene's germline CDR1 is SGHDT and CDR2 YYEEEE. The CDR3 sequence: CASSLDQTDSPLHF. CDR3 nucleotide sequence: TGTGCCAGCAGCTTGGACCAAACAGATTCACCCCTCCACTTT.

The chain combines TRBV7-9 with TRBJ2-2; D is perhaps TRBD1 (5 bases). Germline values: CDR1 SEHNR, CDR2 FQNEAQ (reference sequence). This CDR3 is built from 14 residues. The V and J ends lost 4 bases and 5 bases respectively, with 11 bases between them. The CDR3 DNA reads as TGTGCCAGCAGCTCAACCTCAGGGACCGGGGAGCTGTTTTTT. The encoded protein is CASSSTSGTGELFF. Full variable domain (outside the CDR3, taken from reference TRBV7-9 and TRBJ2-2): DTGVSQNPRHKITKRGQNVTFRCDPISEHNRLYWYRQTLGQGPEFLTYFQNEAQLEKSRLLSDRFSAERPKGSFSTLEIQRTEQGDSAMYLCASSSTSGTGELFFGEGSRLTVL.

CDR3 DNA: TGTGCCAGCAGCCAGGCCGGGGGCCGCACAGATACGCAGTATTTT. Amino acids: CASSQAGGRTDTQYF. This chain joins TRBV5-6 and TRBJ2-3, with D perhaps matching TRBD1 or TRBD2 (6 bases each). This CDR3 is 15 amino acids long. Per germline, CDR1 SGHDT and CDR2 YYEEEE. The V and J ends lost 4 bases and 1 base respectively, with 13 bases between them.

This clonotype was counted between two and nine times. J is TRBJ1-2 and V is TRBV7-2, with 10 bases fitting TRBD1. Germline V CDR1 and CDR2: SGHTA, FQGNSA. The CDR3 length is 17 residues. Losses at the gene ends were 3 bases for V and 2 bases for J; bases not matched to a gene: 9. The CDR3: CASSLGDRGRPNYGYTF. DNA of the CDR3: TGTGCCAGCAGCTTGGGGGACAGGGGCCGACCCAACTATGGCTACACCTTC.

This clonotype has just a few counts. The J gene is TRBJ2-1, the V gene TRBV6-2 or TRBV6-3; 7 bases align to TRBD2. Germline CDR1 and CDR2: MNHEY and SVGEGT. After removal of 0 bases from V and 12 bases from J, the junction contained 2 bases not matched to a gene. CDR3 length equals 12 residues. The CDR3 reads CASSYSTGGQFF. For the CDR3, the DNA is TGTGCCAGCAGTTACTCGACGGGGGGGCAGTTCTTC.

The J gene is TRBJ1-2, the V gene TRBV4-1, with D perhaps TRBD1 (5 bases). This CDR3 is built from 14 residues. Germline V gene lookup returns CDR1 MGHRA and CDR2 YSYEKL. V was clipped by 6 bases and J by 3 bases, with 14 bases between them. CDR3 sequence: CASSPRVRDYGYTF. Written as DNA, the CDR3 is TGCGCCAGCAGTCCCCGCGTCAGGGACTATGGCTACACCTTC.

The V and J genes are TRBV25-1 and TRBJ1-5; D remains unclear. Germline CDR1 is MGHDK and CDR2 is SYGVNS. The CDR3 is 12 amino acids. Between the trimmed V and J ends, which lost 4 bases and 6 bases, there was a span of 7 bases. The CDR3 DNA sequence: TGTGCCAGCAGTGTGGGATTTCAGCCCCAGCATTTT. It codes for CASSVGFQPQHF.

The rearrangement links TRBV24-1 to TRBJ1-5; D remains unclear. Germline CDR1 is KGHDR and CDR2 is SFDVKD. The CDR3 has 12 amino acids. Deletions cut 6 bases from V and 1 base from J, with 3 bases between. CDR3 DNA: TGTGCCACCAGTCAAAGCAATCAGCCCCAGCATTTT. Translation gives CATSQSNQPQHF.

The rearrangement joins TRBV6-2 or TRBV6-3 to TRBJ2-1; 9 nucleotides match TRBD2. CDR1 and CDR2 from the germline V gene are MNHEY and SVGEGT. Trimming at V came to 2 bases and at J to 3 bases, leaving 14 bases not matched to a gene. The CDR3 consists of 19 residues. CDR3 residues: CASSYRASGMGWGYNEQFF. CDR3 nucleotides: TGTGCCAGCAGTTACAGGGCTAGCGGGATGGGGTGGGGCTACAATGAGCAGTTCTTC.

The chain employs TRBV24-1 and TRBJ1-3; D remains unclear. V was clipped by 2 bases and J by 8 bases, with 9 bases between them. Germline CDR1 and CDR2: KGHDR and SFDVKD. This CDR3 is built from 13 residues. CDR3 sequence (DNA): TGTGCCACCAGTGATTGGGTGGGAGACACCATATATTTT. As protein: CATSDWVGDTIYF.

A few counts support this clonotype. V usage is TRBV20-1 and J usage is TRBJ2-7; D is possibly TRBD1 (5 bases). Germline CDR1 DFQATT, CDR2 SNEGSKA (reference sequence). The CDR3 has 12 amino acids. V shed 3 bases and J shed 3 bases, with 9 bases lying between them. The CDR3 DNA sequence: TGCAGTGCTAGCGTTAGGGGCTACGAGCAGTACTTC. The encoded protein is CSASVRGYEQYF.

This clonotype has a handful of counts. The chain couples TRBV7-8 to TRBJ2-1; TRBD2 matches at 8 bases. Germline lookup yields CDR1 SGHVS and CDR2 FQNEAQ. V trimming: 2 bases; J trimming: 4 bases; junction bases outside the gene matches: 13. The CDR3 has 18 amino acids. CDR3 protein: CASSLPSLASGSYNEQFF. CDR3 DNA sequence: TGTGCCAGCAGCTTACCCTCCCTTGCAAGCGGGAGTTACAATGAGCAGTTCTTC.

This clonotype has a count of ten or more. The rearrangement links TRBV5-1 to TRBJ2-2, with 8 bases aligning to TRBD1. V lost 0 bases, J lost 7 bases, and 5 bases stayed unmatched. The CDR3 contains 15 residues. Germline CDR1 and CDR2: SGHRS and YFSETQ. This chain's CDR3 is CASSLDRTGLGELFF. In nucleotides, the CDR3 is TGCGCCAGCAGCTTGGATCGGACAGGGCTCGGGGAGCTGTTTTTT.

CDR3 DNA sequence: TGTGCCAGCAGTGAAACTTCTCACAGGGGCTACACCTTC. The encoded protein is CASSETSHRGYTF. The chain links TRBV6-1 to TRBJ1-2; perhaps TRBD1 as D (5 bases). Germline V CDR1 and CDR2: MNHNS, SASEGT. V was trimmed by 2 bases and J by 8 bases, leaving 12 bases between them. The length of the CDR3 is 13 residues.

The chain employs TRBV7-2 and TRBJ2-7, with 7 bases that match TRBD1. This CDR3 is 16 amino acids long. J lost 0 bases, V lost 1 base, and 6 bases had no gene match. Germline V CDR1 and CDR2: SGHTA, FQGNSA. CDR3 coding DNA: TGTGCCAGCAGCTTAGTCATAGGGGGCTCCTCCTACGAGCAGTACTTC. Residues: CASSLVIGGSSYEQYF.

This clonotype was seen only a few times. The gene calls are TRBV18 and TRBJ2-5; unclear D gene. CDR1 is KGHSH and CDR2 is LQKENI in the germline V gene. V was cut by 5 bases and J by 4 bases, with 11 bases left in between. This CDR3 spans 13 amino acids. CDR3 bases: TGTGCCAGCTCAAGCCTCAACGTAGAGACCCAGTACTTC. Amino acids: CASSSLNVETQYF.

The chain carries TRBV5-5 and TRBJ2-2, with 7 positions matching TRBD1. Germline V gene sequence: CDR1 SGHKS, CDR2 YYEKEE (reference sequence). The CDR3 totals 14 residues. V shed 3 bases, J shed 7 bases, and the junction held 6 bases outside the gene matches. DNA for the CDR3: TGTGCCAGCAGCTGGGGCAGGGGGAACGGGGAGCTGTTTTTT. This translates into CASSWGRGNGELFF.

This clonotype was detected only a few times. The V call is TRBV18, the J call TRBJ2-1; D unresolved. The CDR3 runs 15 residues. The V end lost 5 bases, the J end lost 1 base, and 12 bases lay between the germline ends. Germline CDR1 and CDR2: KGHSH and LQKENI. The CDR3 here is CASSYRVKSYNEQFF. The CDR3 DNA is TGTGCCAGCTCATACCGAGTGAAATCCTACAATGAGCAGTTCTTC.

The table lists this clonotype with a few counts. V gene TRBV2 combines with J gene TRBJ2-5; 11 bases align to TRBD1. This CDR3 contains 15 residues. Trimming removed 6 bases from V and 5 bases from J; junction bases left unmatched: 8. Germline CDR1 is SNHLY and CDR2 is FYNNEI. CDR3 nucleotide sequence: TGTGCCAGCAGAAGGACAGGGGGCGCCGGGGAGACCCAGTACTTC. It yields the protein CASRRTGGAGETQYF. Complete variable domain (other parts from reference TRBV2 and TRBJ2-5): EPEVTQTPSHQVTQMGQEVILRCVPISNHLYFYWYRQILGQKVEFLVSFYNNEISEKSEIFDDQFSVERPDGSNFTLKIRSTKLEDSAMYFCASRRTGGAGETQYFGPGTRLLVL.

This chain joins TRBV12-5 and TRBJ2-3; TRBD2 matches 10 bases. The CDR3 runs 15 residues. The germline V gene encodes CDR1 LGHNT and CDR2 FRNRAP. V lost 5 bases, J lost 3 bases, and 5 bases stayed unmatched. DNA of the CDR3: TGTGCTAGTGGTCCGGGACTAGCGCGAACAGATACGCAGTATTTT. Amino acid sequence: CASGPGLARTDTQYF.

The sample holds many counts of this clonotype. The V and J genes are TRBV24-1 and TRBJ1-1; D may be TRBD1 (6 bases). Trimming took 2 bases from V and 3 from J, leaving 9 bases between them. The CDR3 is 14 residues long. Germline-derived CDR1 and CDR2 are KGHDR and SFDVKD. CDR3 sequence (DNA): TGTGCCACCAGTGATTCACAGGGAGACACTGAAGCTTTCTTT. Its protein is CATSDSQGDTEAFF.

This clonotype occurred a few times. The rearrangement uses TRBV5-1 and TRBJ2-1; possibly TRBD2 for D (5 bases). The CDR3 length is 14 residues. Germline lookup yields CDR1 SGHRS and CDR2 YFSETQ. Trimming stripped 0 bases from V and 5 bases from J, with 9 bases between. Here the CDR3 DNA reads TGCGCCAGCAGCTTGGTGTTCGGGGACAATGAGCAGTTCTTC. Translating it yields CASSLVFGDNEQFF.

This clonotype turned up a few times. This rearrangement joins TRBV5-1 to TRBJ2-7, with 10 bases fitting TRBD2. Germline CDR1 reads SGHRS; CDR2 reads YFSETQ. The CDR3 totals 16 residues. The J segment lost 0 bases and the V segment lost 3 bases, leaving 6 bases of the junction unmatched. DNA for the CDR3: TGCGCCAGCAGCTCCACAGCGGGGGGGAGCTCCTACGAGCAGTACTTC. Translated: CASSSTAGGSSYEQYF.

This chain uses TRBV27 with TRBJ2-2; D is tentatively TRBD1 or TRBD2 (6 bases each). The CDR3 covers 16 residues. Trimming stripped 2 bases from V and 4 bases from J, with 14 bases between. In germline, CDR1 is MNHEY, CDR2 SMNVEV (reference sequence). CDR3: CASSLLGGRSTGELFF. As DNA, the CDR3 is TGTGCCAGCAGTTTACTTGGGGGGCGAAGCACCGGGGAGCTGTTTTTT.

This clonotype was recorded many times. This chain links TRBV4-3 with TRBJ2-1; 8 nucleotides line up with TRBD1. The CDR3 extends over 16 amino acids. Germline V gives CDR1 LGHNA, CDR2 YSLEER. With V trimmed by 3 bases and J by 3 bases, 7 bases remained unmatched. CDR3 loop: CASSQSGTGDYNEQFF. In DNA form, the CDR3 reads TGCGCCAGCAGCCAGTCCGGGACAGGAGACTACAATGAGCAGTTCTTC.